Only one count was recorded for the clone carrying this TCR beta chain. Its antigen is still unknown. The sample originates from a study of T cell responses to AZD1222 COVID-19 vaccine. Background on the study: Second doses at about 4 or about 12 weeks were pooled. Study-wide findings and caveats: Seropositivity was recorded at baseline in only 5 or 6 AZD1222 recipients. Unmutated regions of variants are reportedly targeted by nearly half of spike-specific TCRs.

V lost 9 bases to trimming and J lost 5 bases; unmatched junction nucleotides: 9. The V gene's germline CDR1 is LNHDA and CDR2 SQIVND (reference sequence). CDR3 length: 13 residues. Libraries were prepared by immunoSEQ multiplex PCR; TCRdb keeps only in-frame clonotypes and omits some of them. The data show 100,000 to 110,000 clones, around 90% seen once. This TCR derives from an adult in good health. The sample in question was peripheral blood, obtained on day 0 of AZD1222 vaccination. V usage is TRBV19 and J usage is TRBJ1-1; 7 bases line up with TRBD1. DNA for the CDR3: TGTGCCAGCAGTGAGACAGGGCGGACTGAAGCTTTCTTT. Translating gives CASSETGRTEAFF. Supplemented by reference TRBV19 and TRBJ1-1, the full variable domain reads DGGITQSPKYLFRKEGQNVTLSCEQNLNHDAMYWYRQDPGQGLRLIYYSQIVNDFQKGDIAEGYSVSREKKESFPLTVTSAQKNPTAFYLCASSETGRTEAFFGQGTRLTVV.